A selection of T cell receptor beta chains follows, all from one sample in a study of blood T cells in healthy people across ages. TCRdb ran MiXCR on the 5' RACE reads and lists one entry per CDR3 protein. Of some 560,000 distinct CDR3 sequences detected, about 25% appear once; the ten largest clones hold over 3.5%. Another study also made use of these data, one on T cells of mothers and their children.

What was sequenced was blood. These receptors were collected from a boy younger than 10 in good health. The CDR3 runs from the conserved cysteine through the conserved F or W. D genes are given only for firm matches. The size entry is marked missing in some rows and otherwise reads once, few, many or a size class.

V gene	clone size	J gene	D gene	CDR3 DNA	CDR3 protein
TRBV7-9	few	TRBJ2-1	TRBD2	TGTGCCAGCAGCTTAGGGAGGGCTAGCGGATACAATGAGCAGTTCTTC	CASSLGRASGYNEQFF
TRBV20-1	.	TRBJ2-7	TRBD1	TGCAGTGCTTCCCCGGGACAGGACCCCTACGAGCAGTACTTC	CSASPGQDPYEQYF
TRBV5-1	.	TRBJ2-3	TRBD2	TGCGCCAGCAGCCATAGCGGGGAAAGCACAGATACGCAGTATTTT	CASSHSGESTDTQYF
TRBV5-1	.	TRBJ1-6	.	TGCGCCAGCAGCTTGTCCGACAGAAATAATTCACCCCTCCACTTT	CASSLSDRNNSPLHF
TRBV20-1	.	TRBJ2-5	TRBD2	TGCAGTGCTAGGCGACTAGCGGGTTGGGAGACCCAGTACTTC	CSARRLAGWETQYF
TRBV6-1	few	TRBJ2-7	.	TGTGCCAGCAGAGAACAGGGCTCGGGAGACGAGCAGTACTTC	CASREQGSGDEQYF
TRBV18	.	TRBJ2-3	.	TGTGCCAGCTCACCTGGACGCACAGATACGCGGTATTTT	CASSPGRTDTRYF
TRBV10-3	.	TRBJ1-1	TRBD1	TGTGCCATCAGTGGGAGACAGGGGCGCACTGAAGCTTTCTTT	CAISGRQGRTEAFF
TRBV28	few	TRBJ1-1	.	TGTGCCAGCAGTACTAGGTTTAGCACTGAAGCTTTCTTT	CASSTRFSTEAFF
TRBV11-1	.	TRBJ2-1	TRBD2	TGTGCCAGCAGCTTAGTAGGGACTAGCGGGGGGAATGAGCAGTTCTTC	CASSLVGTSGGNEQFF
TRBV12-3/TRBV12-4	.	TRBJ2-7	.	TGTGCCAGCAGTTTCGAAATGAGGGTTAACCTGTACTTC	CASSFEMRVNLYF
TRBV5-1	.	TRBJ1-2	.	TGCGCCAGCAGCTTGGTTCCGGGACGAGCAAACTACACCTTC	CASSLVPGRANYTF
TRBV10-3	.	TRBJ2-3	TRBD2	TGTGCCACTTCGAGCGGGAGGAGCACAGATACGCAGTATTTT	CATSSGRSTDTQYF
TRBV7-2	.	TRBJ2-2	TRBD1	TGTGCCAGCAGCTTAACCGGGACAGGGGTGGCCGGGGAGCTGTTTTTT	CASSLTGTGVAGELFF
TRBV27	.	TRBJ2-7	TRBD1	TGTGCCAGCGGGGACAGGGGGCTCTACGAGCAGTACTTC	CASGDRGLYEQYF
TRBV4-1	few	TRBJ2-1	.	TGCGCCAGCAGCCAAGACCAGTCGACAGTTGGGTTCTTC	CASSQDQSTVGFF
TRBV11-2	.	TRBJ2-7	.	TGTGCCAGCAGCTTAGACTTCTACGAGCAGTACTTC	CASSLDFYEQYF
TRBV20-1	.	TRBJ2-7	.	TGCAGTGCTAGACTGAGAGATCACGAGCAGTACTTC	CSARLRDHEQYF
TRBV29-1	.	TRBJ1-1	.	TGCAGCGTCGAAAGCAGGTTGTCGAACACTGAAGCTTTCTTT	CSVESRLSNTEAFF
TRBV11-2	few	TRBJ2-2	TRBD1	TGTGCCGGACAGGACAGTTCGAACACCGGGGAGCTGTTTTTT	CAGQDSSNTGELFF
TRBV3-1	.	TRBJ2-5	.	TGTGCCAGCAGCCAACTGGATATCGGGGAGCAGTACTTC	CASSQLDIGEQYF
TRBV24-1	.	TRBJ2-1	TRBD2	TGTGCCAGCGCTGCGGGAGGATCTCACAATGAGCAGTTCTTC	CASAAGGSHNEQFF
TRBV5-1	few	TRBJ2-7	.	TGCGCCAGCAGCTTAAGTCCAGGAGCCTACGAGCAGTACTTC	CASSLSPGAYEQYF
TRBV5-1	.	TRBJ2-5	TRBD2	TGCGCCAGCAGCCGGGGTAGCGGGAGTTTACATGAGACCCAGTACTTC	CASSRGSGSLHETQYF
TRBV5-1	.	TRBJ1-1	TRBD1	TGCGCCAGCAGCTCGACAGGGGCAACTGAAGCTTTCTTT	CASSSTGATEAFF